These 21 T cell receptor beta chains came from one sample sequenced in a study of T cells in Graves' hyperthyroidism and ophthalmopathy. RNA transcripts gave rise to amplified TCR beta CDR3 regions. HTBI primers drove first-round RT-PCR of the TCR CDR3. TCRdb re-analysed the multiplex PCR reads in MiXCR, keeping a single row per CDR3 protein. This sample yields about 410,000 distinct CDR3 sequences, of which roughly 15% are seen a single time; 13% belongs to the top ten. Sequencing input: blood. All receptors come from a man younger than 35 with Graves' ophthalmopathy.

This clonotype was recorded at least ten times. This rearrangement joins TRBV20-1 to TRBJ1-1; D gene ambiguous. CDR3 length: 12 amino acids. Looked up from germline, CDR1 is DFQATT and CDR2 is SNEGSKA (reference sequence). The V end lost 1 base, the J end lost 5 bases, and 8 bases lay between the germline ends. CDR3 nucleotide sequence: TGCAGTGCTAGAGTCTGGGAGACTGAAGCTTTCTTT. Its protein product is CSARVWETEAFF.

The rearrangement uses TRBV24-1 and TRBJ1-2, with D unresolved. CDR1 is KGHDR and CDR2 is SFDVKD in the germline V gene. The ends were cut back, 3 bases at V and 5 bases at J, with 9 bases in the middle. This CDR3 is built from 13 residues. The CDR3: CATSDLNMYGYTF. CDR3 in DNA: TGTGCCACCAGTGATCTGAACATGTATGGCTACACCTTC.

This clonotype was seen ten or more times. The chain uses TRBV18 and TRBJ1-1; no clear D gene. V shed 2 bases and J shed 0 bases, with 7 bases lying between them. This CDR3 is built from 14 residues. The germline gives CDR1 KGHSH, CDR2 LQKENI. CDR3 in DNA: TGTGCCAGCTCACCAGCAGCCATGAACACTGAAGCTTTCTTT. Its translation: CASSPAAMNTEAFF.

This rearrangement joins TRBV25-1 to TRBJ1-4; D unresolved. Germline CDR1 reads MGHDK; CDR2 reads SYGVNS. Trimming took off 3 bases at V and 8 bases at J, with 10 bases between the two ends. The CDR3 has 13 amino acids. The CDR3 protein is CASSEEAREKLFF. The CDR3 nucleotides read TGTGCCAGCAGTGAGGAGGCAAGGGAAAAACTGTTTTTT.

This chain links TRBV30 with TRBJ2-6; tentative D call: TRBD2 (6 bases). Looked up from germline, CDR1 is GTSNPN and CDR2 is SVGIG (reference sequence). The CDR3 is made up of 17 amino acids. The V end was cut by 3 bases, the J end by 4 bases, with 19 bases between. The chain's CDR3 is CAWSTTGTYAGANVLTF. CDR3 nucleotide sequence: TGTGCCTGGAGCACAACCGGGACTTACGCCGGGGCCAACGTCCTGACTTTC.

This clonotype came up many times. The chain carries TRBV30 and TRBJ1-3; tentatively, D is TRBD1 (5 bases). Germline CDR1 and CDR2: GTSNPN and SVGIG (reference sequence). CDR3 length equals 16 residues. The V end lost 3 bases, the J end lost 0 bases, and 15 bases lay between the germline ends. The CDR3 here is CAWSLSGASSGNTIYF. The CDR3 region has the DNA TGTGCCTGGAGCTTGTCCGGGGCTAGCTCTGGAAACACCATATATTTT.

In its sample, this clonotype was seen many times. The chain is built from TRBV29-1 and TRBJ1-2; D gene ambiguous. The CDR3 has 15 residues. Looked up from germline, CDR1 is SQVTM and CDR2 is ANQGSEA. V was pared by 6 bases and J by 5 bases, with 22 bases between. CDR3 bases: TGCAGCGTCCAGGCGTTCGGCTCCAACCCTTATGGCTACACCTTC. It specifies CSVQAFGSNPYGYTF.

This clonotype was observed a few times. V usage is TRBV7-8 and J usage is TRBJ2-5; 9 bases map to TRBD2. Losses at the gene ends were 5 bases for V and 2 bases for J; bases not matched to a gene: 6. Germline V gene sequence: CDR1 SGHVS, CDR2 FQNEAQ. The CDR3 consists of 15 residues. CDR3 in amino acids: CASSPLAGEQETQYF. CDR3 DNA: TGTGCCAGCAGCCCTTTAGCGGGAGAACAAGAGACCCAGTACTTC.

The rearrangement links TRBV25-1 to TRBJ1-1; the D is unclear. CDR3 size: 13 residues. V lost 7 bases to trimming and J lost 4 bases, with 13 bases between them. Germline lookup yields CDR1 MGHDK and CDR2 SYGVNS. This CDR3 is CASNTRELTEAFF. For the CDR3, the DNA is TGTGCCAGCAATACCCGGGAGCTCACTGAAGCTTTCTTT.

There are many counts of this clonotype. V and J are TRBV6-1 and TRBJ2-5; the match to TRBD2 covers 8 bases. The germline V gene encodes CDR1 MNHNS and CDR2 SASEGT. This CDR3 is 15 amino acids long. The trim removed 6 bases at V and 5 bases at J, leaving 11 bases unmatched. The CDR3 DNA reads as TGTGCCAGCAGGGGACTTAGCGGGATTGGGGAGACCCAGTACTTC. Translated, it gives CASRGLSGIGETQYF.

This chain connects TRBV9 to TRBJ2-2; possible D gene TRBD1, 5 bases. V shed 0 bases and J shed 6 bases, with 9 bases lying between them. The CDR3 has 14 amino acids. CDR1 and CDR2 from the germline V gene are SGDLS and YYNGEE. CDR3 region: CASSVATGPGELFF. The CDR3 coding sequence is TGTGCCAGCAGCGTAGCTACAGGCCCCGGGGAGCTGTTTTTT.

This clonotype was counted ten times or more. The genes are TRBV7-2 and TRBJ2-5; D unresolved. V lost 4 bases to trimming and J lost 1 base, with 13 bases between them. CDR3 size: 15 residues. Germline lookup yields CDR1 SGHTA and CDR2 FQGNSA. The CDR3 region is CASSSGGFPQETQYF. The CDR3, as DNA: TGTGCCAGCAGCTCGGGTGGCTTCCCCCAAGAGACCCAGTACTTC.

With regard to this clonotype: Given a much more abundant clone one base away, this may be a read error. This chain uses TRBV12-3 or TRBV12-4 with TRBJ1-1; no clear D gene. V was cut by 7 bases and J by 0 bases, with 12 bases left in between. The CDR3 length is 14 residues. This CDR3 reads CASKARGMNTEAFF. CDR3 DNA: TGTGCCAGCAAGGCCAGAGGAATGAACACTGAAGCTTTCTTT.

The chain uses TRBV19 and TRBJ2-2, with D possibly TRBD1 on 6 matching bases. Germline-derived CDR1 and CDR2 are LNHDA and SQIVND (reference sequence). The CDR3 is 15 residues long. V lost 0 bases and J 7 bases, leaving 12 bases between the germline ends. As DNA, the CDR3 is TGTGCCAGTAGTATAGAACAGGGTTTGGGCGGGGAGCTGTTTTTT. This translates into CASSIEQGLGGELFF. The variable domain in full, completed from reference TRBV19 and TRBJ2-2, reads DGGITQSPKYLFRKEGQNVTLSCEQNLNHDAMYWYRQDPGQGLRLIYYSQIVNDFQKGDIAEGYSVSREKKESFPLTVTSAQKNPTAFYLCASSIEQGLGGELFFGEGSRLTVL.

This clonotype came up a few times. The chain is built from TRBV19 and TRBJ1-3; D is unresolved. This CDR3 spans 14 amino acids. V was clipped by 1 base and J by 0 bases, with 4 bases between them. In germline, CDR1 is LNHDA, CDR2 SQIVND (reference sequence). Here the CDR3 reads CASSIGTSGNTIYF. The DNA of the CDR3 is TGTGCCAGTAGTATAGGAACCTCTGGAAACACCATATATTTT.

This clonotype was seen a handful of times. The chain carries TRBV4-1 and TRBJ1-2; a possible D gene is TRBD1 (5 bases). This CDR3 region has 17 residues. Germline lookup yields CDR1 MGHRA and CDR2 YSYEKL. Trimming removed 5 bases at V and 4 bases at J, with 23 bases between. The CDR3 nucleotides are TGCGCCAGCAGCACCATTATCATTCAACAGGAGACCTATGGCTACACCTTC. Protein product: CASSTIIIQQETYGYTF.

The chain joins TRBV29-1 to TRBJ2-7; tentatively, D is TRBD1 or TRBD2 (5 bases each). V lost 7 bases, J lost 9 bases, and 16 bases lay in between. This CDR3 has 11 amino acids. Looked up from germline, CDR1 is SQVTM and CDR2 is ANQGSEA. CDR3 sequence reads: CSAGDGAGQYF. In DNA, the CDR3 is TGCAGCGCCGGGGACGGTGCAGGGCAGTACTTC.

This clonotype was detected a few times. This sequence joins TRBV24-1 and TRBJ1-2; D call uncertain. The V gene lost 1 base and the J gene lost 8 bases, with 10 bases spanning the gap. This CDR3 spans 13 amino acids. Germline loops: CDR1 KGHDR, CDR2 SFDVKD. CDR3 DNA sequence: TGTGCCACCAGTGATTTTAGGGAACAGGGCTACACCTTC. Translating gives CATSDFREQGYTF.

To note about this clonotype: One base away lies a much larger clone, so this may be a sequencing read error. The chain joins TRBV2 to TRBJ1-5; TRBD1 is a possible D gene (5 bases). Germline V gene data show CDR1 as SNHLY and CDR2 as FYNNEI. This CDR3 has 11 residues. V was cut by 8 bases and J by 13 bases, with 15 bases left in between. The CDR3 sequence is CASQEDITQHF. DNA for the CDR3: TGTGCCAGCCAAGAGGACATTACGCAGCATTTT.

On this clonotype: Because it lacks the conserved phenylalanine or tryptophan at the end, this CDR3 is likely a read error. The V call is TRBV3-1, the J call TRBJ2-7; 7 positions agree with TRBD2. Germline V gene data show CDR1 as LGHDT and CDR2 as YNNKEL (reference sequence). The CDR3 extends over 15 amino acids. Trimming cost V 4 bases and J 6 bases; bases outside gene matches: 12. Written as DNA, the CDR3 is TGTGCCAGCAGCCTCGGGGCGGGAGTTTCAGGCGAGCAGTACCTC. This encodes CASSLGAGVSGEQYL.

In this sample, this clonotype turned up many times. This rearrangement joins TRBV11-3 to TRBJ1-3; a possible D gene is TRBD1 (5 bases). The V gene lost 5 bases and the J gene lost 9 bases, with 14 bases spanning the gap. This CDR3 spans 13 amino acids. Germline V CDR1 and CDR2: SGHNT, YENEEA. Here the CDR3 reads CASSPRGRVTIYF. The CDR3 nucleotides are TGTGCCAGCAGCCCCCGGGGCCGGGTCACCATATATTTT.